Below, one TCR beta chain is given with its context. Its antigen is unknown. Profiled with immunoSEQ multiplex PCR; TCRdb holds only in-frame clones, not every one. The sample shows 130,000 or so clones, roughly 89% of them seen only once. The data were obtained in a study of cytomegalovirus exposure and HLA in healthy donors. Study-wide context: The same platform as the 650 to 700 first-cohort repertoires was used for the 110 or so validation repertoires, a later analysis reported.

V shed 3 bases and J 5 bases; nucleotides not matched to a gene: 10. The V gene's germline CDR1 is SGHVS and CDR2 FQNEAQ. This CDR3 has 17 residues. Study findings and constraints: Three CMV-associated chains were confirmed in vitro to be specific for CMV antigens. The authors enumerated 164 TCR beta chains as linked to cytomegalovirus.

The sequencing input was PBMCs. The rearrangement links TRBV7-8 to TRBJ2-5; TRBD1 matches at 12 bases. The sequence was obtained from a man aged 25-45 years in good health and CMV-seronegative. CDR3 nucleotide sequence: TGTGCCAGCAGCTTGAGGCGCCCGGGACAGGGGGCTGAGACCCAGTACTTC. Protein product: CASSLRRPGQGAETQYF.